Below are 10 T cell receptor beta chains sequenced from a single sample in a study of human T cells and chemical hapten exposure. TCRdb passed the RACE reads through MiXCR, listing each CDR3 protein once. The sample records roughly 72,000 distinct CDR3 sequences, approximately 10% being singletons. Documented time point: patch test 1, 2 weeks after DPC sensitization. Specified treatment: therapeutic diphenylcyclopropenone sensitization with weekly scalp DPC. The sample in question was whole blood, obtained in connection with sensitization to the hapten diphenylcyclopropenone (DPC). These receptors all come from a woman in her forties or fifties with alopecia areata. Some clones in this sample may be carry-over from other donors' samples.

This clonotype was counted a few times. This CDR3 reads CASSHNTIYF. In nucleotides, the CDR3 is TGTGCCAGCAGCCACAACACCATATATTTT. This chain uses TRBV11-2 with TRBJ1-3; D is ambiguous. Germline V gives CDR1 SGHAT, CDR2 FQNNGV. The CDR3 runs 10 residues. Trimming shortened V by 5 bases and J by 7 bases, and 3 bases separated the two germline ends.

The chain combines TRBV27 with TRBJ1-5, with 8 bases that match TRBD1. V shed 5 bases and J 9 bases; nucleotides not matched to a gene: 6. Germline V gene lookup returns CDR1 MNHEY and CDR2 SMNVEV (reference sequence). The CDR3 extends over 13 amino acids. The CDR3 reads CASSPDRDRPQHF. CDR3 nucleotides: TGTGCCAGCAGTCCGGACAGGGATCGGCCCCAGCATTTT.

As regards this clonotype: It may be a read error: a sequence one base away is much more abundant. V gene TRBV29-1 combines with J gene TRBJ2-2; TRBD2 is a possible D gene (6 bases). There are 12 residues in the CDR3. Germline V gives CDR1 SQVTM, CDR2 ANQGSEA. V was trimmed by 7 bases and J by 1 base, leaving 7 bases between them. The DNA for the CDR3 is TGCAGCGCTAGCGAGAACACCGGGGAGCTGTTTTTT. Translated, it gives CSASENTGELFF.

This chain links TRBV12-5 with TRBJ1-5, with a weak D call TRBD1 (5 bases). This CDR3 comprises 14 residues. Germline V gene data show CDR1 as LGHNT and CDR2 as FRNRAP. The V end was cut by 3 bases, the J end by 4 bases, with 10 bases between. The CDR3 loop is CASGFGADNQPQHF. The CDR3 nucleotides read TGTGCTAGTGGTTTCGGGGCCGATAATCAGCCCCAGCATTTT.

This chain connects TRBV7-2 to TRBJ1-4, with D hard to call. Trimming removed 5 bases from V and 6 bases from J, with 16 bases in between. The germline V gene has CDR1 SGHTA and CDR2 FQGNSA. This CDR3 has 15 amino acids. For the CDR3, the DNA is TGTGCCAGCAGCATCGTGGAGGGAGGAGATGAAAAACTGTTTTTT. Translated, it gives CASSIVEGGDEKLFF.

This clonotype was seen at least ten times. The chain uses TRBV11-2 and TRBJ2-1; TRBD2 matches at 11 bases. The V gene's germline CDR1 is SGHAT and CDR2 FQNNGV. There are 15 residues in the CDR3. J gave up 5 bases and V 5 bases, and 5 bases lay outside the gene matches. The CDR3 DNA is TGTGCCAGCAGCCCTACGACTAGCGGGAACAATGAGCAGTTCTTC. It is translated as CASSPTTSGNNEQFF.

This clonotype came up a few times. The J gene is TRBJ1-5, the V gene TRBV25-1; TRBD1 is a possible D gene (5 bases). Germline CDR1 and CDR2: MGHDK and SYGVNS. The V gene lost 6 bases and the J gene lost 3 bases, with 9 bases spanning the gap. The CDR3 has 13 residues. As DNA, the CDR3 is TGTGCCAGCAGGCCCGGGGCCAATCAGCCCCAGCATTTT. Translation gives CASRPGANQPQHF.

The CDR3 region is CASSLARLAGLDTQYF. CDR3 DNA: TGTGCCAGCAGCTTAGCCCGACTAGCGGGTTTAGATACGCAGTATTTT. The rearrangement joins TRBV7-2 to TRBJ2-3, with 10 bases lining up with TRBD2. V was pared by 0 bases and J by 5 bases, with 5 bases of the junction left unmatched. The CDR3 extends over 16 amino acids. The germline V gene has CDR1 SGHTA and CDR2 FQGNSA.

This clonotype was observed a few times. The chain recombines TRBV29-1 with TRBJ2-5, with D perhaps TRBD2 (6 bases). The CDR3 is 15 residues long. The germline V gene encodes CDR1 SQVTM and CDR2 ANQGSEA. Trimming pared 8 bases from V and 0 bases from J, leaving 19 bases between. Here the CDR3 DNA reads TGCAGCTCAGGGACTTACCCGATGAACCAAGAGACCCAGTACTTC. It encodes CSSGTYPMNQETQYF.

This clonotype has ten or more counts. The CDR3: CSASSGEGSEQYF. For the CDR3, the DNA is TGCAGCGCCTCTAGCGGGGAGGGTAGCGAGCAGTACTTC. This rearrangement joins TRBV29-1 to TRBJ2-7; TRBD2 matches at 9 bases. CDR1 is SQVTM, CDR2 ANQGSEA, per germline. The junction had 10 bases not matched to a gene; V was cut back by 7 bases and J by 6 bases. The CDR3 spans 13 residues.